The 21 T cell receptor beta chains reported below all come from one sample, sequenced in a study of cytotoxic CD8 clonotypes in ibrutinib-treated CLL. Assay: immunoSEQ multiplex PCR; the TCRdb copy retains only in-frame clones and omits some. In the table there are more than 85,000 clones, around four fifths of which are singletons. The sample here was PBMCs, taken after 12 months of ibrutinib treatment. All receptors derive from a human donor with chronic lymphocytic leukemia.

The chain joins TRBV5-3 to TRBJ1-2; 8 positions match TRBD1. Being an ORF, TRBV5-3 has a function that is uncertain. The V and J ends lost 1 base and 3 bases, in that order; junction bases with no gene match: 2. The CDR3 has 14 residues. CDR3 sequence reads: CARSLPGGHYGYTF. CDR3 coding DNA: TGTGCCAGAAGCTTGCCAGGGGGCCACTATGGCTACACCTTC.

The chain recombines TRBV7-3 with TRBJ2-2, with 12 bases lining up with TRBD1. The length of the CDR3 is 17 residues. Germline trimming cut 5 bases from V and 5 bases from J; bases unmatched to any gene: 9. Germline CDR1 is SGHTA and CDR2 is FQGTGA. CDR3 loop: CASSTGTGGIKTGELFF. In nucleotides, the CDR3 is TGTGCCAGCAGCACCGGGACAGGGGGCATTAAGACCGGGGAGCTGTTTTTT.

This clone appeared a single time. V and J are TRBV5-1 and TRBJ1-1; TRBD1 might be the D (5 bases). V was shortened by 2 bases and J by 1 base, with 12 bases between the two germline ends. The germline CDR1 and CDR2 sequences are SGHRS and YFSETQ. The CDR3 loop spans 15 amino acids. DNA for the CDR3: TGCGCCAGCAGCTTTGCCCCGACAGAGAACACTGAAGCTTTCTTT. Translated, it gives CASSFAPTENTEAFF.

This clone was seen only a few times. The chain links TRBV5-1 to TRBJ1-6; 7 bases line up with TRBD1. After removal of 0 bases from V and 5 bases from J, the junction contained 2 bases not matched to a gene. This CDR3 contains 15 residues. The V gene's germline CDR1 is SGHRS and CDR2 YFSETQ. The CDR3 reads CASSLADRDNSPLHF. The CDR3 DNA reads TGCGCCAGCAGCTTGGCCGACAGGGATAATTCACCCCTCCACTTT.

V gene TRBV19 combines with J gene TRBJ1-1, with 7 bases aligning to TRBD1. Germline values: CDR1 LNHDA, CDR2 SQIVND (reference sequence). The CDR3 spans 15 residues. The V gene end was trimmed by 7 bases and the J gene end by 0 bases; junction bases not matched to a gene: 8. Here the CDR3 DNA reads TGTGCCAGTAATCACAAACAGGGGATGAACACTGAAGCTTTCTTT. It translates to CASNHKQGMNTEAFF. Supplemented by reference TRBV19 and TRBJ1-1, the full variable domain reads DGGITQSPKYLFRKEGQNVTLSCEQNLNHDAMYWYRQDPGQGLRLIYYSQIVNDFQKGDIAEGYSVSREKKESFPLTVTSAQKNPTAFYLCASNHKQGMNTEAFFGQGTRLTVV.

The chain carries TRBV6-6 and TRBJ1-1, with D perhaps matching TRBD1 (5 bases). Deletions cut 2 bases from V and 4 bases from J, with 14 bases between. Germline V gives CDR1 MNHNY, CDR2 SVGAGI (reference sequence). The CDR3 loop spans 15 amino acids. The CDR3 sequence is CASSYDRFGGTEAFF. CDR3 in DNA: TGTGCCAGCAGTTACGACAGATTTGGGGGCACTGAAGCTTTCTTT.

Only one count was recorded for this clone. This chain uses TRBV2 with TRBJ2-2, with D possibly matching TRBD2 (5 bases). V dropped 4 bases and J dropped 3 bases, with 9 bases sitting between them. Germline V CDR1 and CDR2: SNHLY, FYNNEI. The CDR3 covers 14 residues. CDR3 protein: CASSGGSDTGELFF. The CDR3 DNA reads TGTGCCAGCAGTGGCGGGTCGGACACCGGGGAGCTGTTTTTT.

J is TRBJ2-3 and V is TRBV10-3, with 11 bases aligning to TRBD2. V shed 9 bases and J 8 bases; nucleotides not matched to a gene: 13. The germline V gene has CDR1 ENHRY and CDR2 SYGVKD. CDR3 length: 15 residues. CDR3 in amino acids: CAISGSGGDPGTQYF. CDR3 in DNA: TGTGCCATTTCGGGTAGCGGGGGGGACCCAGGTACGCAGTATTTT.

The CDR3 coding sequence is TGTGCCAGCAGCTCAGACAGGGGCGAGCAGTACTTC. Protein: CASSSDRGEQYF. V is TRBV11-3 and J is TRBJ2-7; 8 bases are shared with TRBD1. The CDR3 consists of 12 residues. Germline V gene sequence: CDR1 SGHNT, CDR2 YENEEA. V lost 4 bases and J lost 6; bases outside the gene matches: 2.

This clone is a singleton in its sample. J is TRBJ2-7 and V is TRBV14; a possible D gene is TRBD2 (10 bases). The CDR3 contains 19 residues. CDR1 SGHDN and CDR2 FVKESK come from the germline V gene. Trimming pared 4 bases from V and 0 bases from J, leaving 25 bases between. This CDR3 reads CASSRTGAVAGGSSYEQYF. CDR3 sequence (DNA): TGTGCCAGCAGCCGGACAGGGGCCGTAGCGGGGGGCTCCTCCTACGAGCAGTACTTC.

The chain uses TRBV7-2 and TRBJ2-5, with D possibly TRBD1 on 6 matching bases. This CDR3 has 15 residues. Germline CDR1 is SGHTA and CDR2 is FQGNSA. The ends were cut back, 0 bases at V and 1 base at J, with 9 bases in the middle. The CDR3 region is CASSLAGTLQETQYF. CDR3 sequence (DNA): TGTGCCAGCAGCTTAGCCGGGACACTCCAAGAGACCCAGTACTTC.

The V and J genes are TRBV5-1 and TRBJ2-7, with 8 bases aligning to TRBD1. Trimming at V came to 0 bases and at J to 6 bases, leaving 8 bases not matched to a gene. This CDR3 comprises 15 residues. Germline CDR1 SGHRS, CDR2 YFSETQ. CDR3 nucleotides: TGCGCCAGCAGCTTGGCCCAGACAGGGGTCGGCGAGCAGTACTTC. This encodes CASSLAQTGVGEQYF.

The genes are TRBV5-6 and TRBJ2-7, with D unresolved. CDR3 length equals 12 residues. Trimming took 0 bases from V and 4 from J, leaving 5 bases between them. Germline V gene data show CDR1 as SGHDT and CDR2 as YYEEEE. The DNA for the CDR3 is TGTGCCAGCAGCTTGGATGGGTACGAGCAGTACTTC. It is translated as CASSLDGYEQYF.

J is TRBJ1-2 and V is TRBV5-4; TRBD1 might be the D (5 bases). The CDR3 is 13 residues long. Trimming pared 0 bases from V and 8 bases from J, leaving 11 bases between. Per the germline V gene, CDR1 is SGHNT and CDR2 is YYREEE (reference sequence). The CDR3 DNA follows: TGTGCCAGCAGCTTGGAGCAGGGCTGGGGCTACACCTTC. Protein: CASSLEQGWGYTF.

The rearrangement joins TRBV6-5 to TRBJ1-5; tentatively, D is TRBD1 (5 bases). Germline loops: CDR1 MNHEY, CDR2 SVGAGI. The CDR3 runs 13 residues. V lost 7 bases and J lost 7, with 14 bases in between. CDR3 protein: CASTQGVGQPQHF. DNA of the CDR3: TGTGCCAGCACCCAGGGAGTCGGGCAGCCCCAGCATTTT.

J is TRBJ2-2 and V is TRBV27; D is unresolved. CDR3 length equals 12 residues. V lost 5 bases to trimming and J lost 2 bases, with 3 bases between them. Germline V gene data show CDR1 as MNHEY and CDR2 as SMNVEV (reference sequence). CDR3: CASSPNTGELFF. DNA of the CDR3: TGTGCCAGCAGTCCTAACACCGGGGAGCTGTTTTTT.

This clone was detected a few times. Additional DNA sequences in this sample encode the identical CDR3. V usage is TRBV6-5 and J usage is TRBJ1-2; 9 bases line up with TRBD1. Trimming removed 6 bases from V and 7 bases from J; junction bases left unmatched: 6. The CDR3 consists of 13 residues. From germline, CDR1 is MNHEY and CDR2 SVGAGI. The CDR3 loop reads CASRTGGLGGYTF. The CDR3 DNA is TGTGCCAGCAGGACAGGGGGTCTAGGTGGCTACACCTTC.

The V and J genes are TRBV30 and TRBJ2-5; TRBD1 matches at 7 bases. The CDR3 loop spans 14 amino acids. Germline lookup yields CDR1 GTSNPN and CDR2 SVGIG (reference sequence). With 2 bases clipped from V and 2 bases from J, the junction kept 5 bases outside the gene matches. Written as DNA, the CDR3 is TGTGCCTGGAGTCCTCTGACAGGGCAAGAGACCCAGTACTTC. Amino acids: CAWSPLTGQETQYF.

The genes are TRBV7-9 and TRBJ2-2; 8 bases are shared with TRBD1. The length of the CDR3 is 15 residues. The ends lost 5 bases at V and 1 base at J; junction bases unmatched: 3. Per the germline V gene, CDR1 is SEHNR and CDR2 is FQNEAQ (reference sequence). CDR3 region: CASSPGTGNTGELFF. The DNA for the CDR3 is TGTGCCAGCAGCCCCGGGACAGGGAACACCGGGGAGCTGTTTTTT.

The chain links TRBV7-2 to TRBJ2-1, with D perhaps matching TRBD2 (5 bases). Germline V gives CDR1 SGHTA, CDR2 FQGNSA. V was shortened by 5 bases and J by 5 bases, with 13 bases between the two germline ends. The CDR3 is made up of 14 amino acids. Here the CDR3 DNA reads TGTGCCAGCAGCCGGGAACCTGCTAACAATGAGCAGTTCTTC. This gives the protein CASSREPANNEQFF.

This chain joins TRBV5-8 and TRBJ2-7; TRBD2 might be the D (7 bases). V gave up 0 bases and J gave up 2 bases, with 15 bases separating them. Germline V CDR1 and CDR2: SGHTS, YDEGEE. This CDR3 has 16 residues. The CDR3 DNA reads TGTGCCAGCAGCTTGGTTGGGGGGGGCCCAACCTACGAGCAGTACTTC. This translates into CASSLVGGGPTYEQYF.